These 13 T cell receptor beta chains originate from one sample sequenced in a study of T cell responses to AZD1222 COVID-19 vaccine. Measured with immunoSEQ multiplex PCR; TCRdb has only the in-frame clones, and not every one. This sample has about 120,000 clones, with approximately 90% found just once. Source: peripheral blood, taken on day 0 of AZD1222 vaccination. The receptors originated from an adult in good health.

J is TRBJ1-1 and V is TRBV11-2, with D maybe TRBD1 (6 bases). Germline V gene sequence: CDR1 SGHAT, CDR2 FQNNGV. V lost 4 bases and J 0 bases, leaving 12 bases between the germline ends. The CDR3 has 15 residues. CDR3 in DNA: TGTGCCAGCAGCTCTGGACAGTCTATGAACACTGAAGCTTTCTTT. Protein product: CASSSGQSMNTEAFF.

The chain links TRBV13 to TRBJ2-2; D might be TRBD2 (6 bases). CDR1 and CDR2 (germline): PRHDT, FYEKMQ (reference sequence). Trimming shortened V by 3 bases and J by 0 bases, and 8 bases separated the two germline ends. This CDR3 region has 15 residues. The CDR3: CASSFGLTNTGELFF. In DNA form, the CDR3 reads TGTGCCAGCAGCTTCGGACTAACGAACACCGGGGAGCTGTTTTTT.

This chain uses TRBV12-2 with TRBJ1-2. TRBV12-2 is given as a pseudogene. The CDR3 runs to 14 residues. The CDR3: CASRLNGRVTVVAF. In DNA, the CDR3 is TGTGCAAGTCGCTTAAACGGCCGCGTCACCGTGGTGGCCTTC.

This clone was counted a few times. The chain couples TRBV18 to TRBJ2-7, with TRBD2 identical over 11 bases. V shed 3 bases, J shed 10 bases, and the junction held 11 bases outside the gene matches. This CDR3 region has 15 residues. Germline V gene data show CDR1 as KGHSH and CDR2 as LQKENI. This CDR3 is CASSPGNSGGALQYF. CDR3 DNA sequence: TGTGCCAGCTCACCGGGGAATAGCGGGGGGGCGTTACAGTACTTC. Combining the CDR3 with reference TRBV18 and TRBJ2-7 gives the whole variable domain NAGVMQNPRHLVRRRGQEARLRCSPMKGHSHVYWYRQLPEEGLKFMVYLQKENIIDESGMPKERFSAEFPKEGPSILRIQQVVRGDSAAYFCASSPGNSGGALQYFGPGTRLTVT.

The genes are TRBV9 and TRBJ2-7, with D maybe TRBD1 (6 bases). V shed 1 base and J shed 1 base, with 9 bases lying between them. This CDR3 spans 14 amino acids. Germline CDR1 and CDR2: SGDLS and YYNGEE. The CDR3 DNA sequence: TGTGCCAGCAGCGTATCAGGGGTTTCCTACGAGCAGTACTTC. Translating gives CASSVSGVSYEQYF.

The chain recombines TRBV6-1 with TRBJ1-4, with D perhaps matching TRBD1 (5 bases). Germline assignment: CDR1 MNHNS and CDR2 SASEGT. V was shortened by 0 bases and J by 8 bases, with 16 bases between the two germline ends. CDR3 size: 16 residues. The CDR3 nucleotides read TGTGCCAGCAGTGAAGCAAGGGCAGGGATTAAGGAAAAACTGTTTTTT. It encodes CASSEARAGIKEKLFF.

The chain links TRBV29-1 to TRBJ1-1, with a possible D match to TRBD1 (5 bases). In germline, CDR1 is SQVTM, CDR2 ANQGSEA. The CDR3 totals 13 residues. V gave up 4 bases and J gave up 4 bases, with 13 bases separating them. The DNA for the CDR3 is TGCAGCGTTGCTCCAGGGCTGCGCACTGAAGCTTTCTTT. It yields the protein CSVAPGLRTEAFF.

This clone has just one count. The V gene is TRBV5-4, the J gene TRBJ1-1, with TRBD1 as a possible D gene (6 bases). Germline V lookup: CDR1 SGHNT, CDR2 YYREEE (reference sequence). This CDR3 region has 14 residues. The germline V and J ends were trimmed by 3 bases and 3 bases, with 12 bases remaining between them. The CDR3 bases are TGTGCCAGCAGCTCAGGGAGACAGGACACTGAAGCTTTCTTT. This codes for CASSSGRQDTEAFF. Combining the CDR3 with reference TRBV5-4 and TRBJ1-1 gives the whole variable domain ETGVTQSPTHLIKTRGQQVTLRCSSQSGHNTVSWYQQALGQGPQFIFQYYREEENGRGNFPPRFSGLQFPNYSSELNVNALELDDSALYLCASSSGRQDTEAFFGQGTRLTVV.

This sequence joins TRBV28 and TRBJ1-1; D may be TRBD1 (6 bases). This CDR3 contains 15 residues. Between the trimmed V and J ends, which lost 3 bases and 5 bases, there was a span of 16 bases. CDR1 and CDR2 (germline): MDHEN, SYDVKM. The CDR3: CASSFPRGRETEAFF. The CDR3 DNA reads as TGTGCCAGCAGTTTTCCCAGGGGTAGGGAGACTGAAGCTTTCTTT.

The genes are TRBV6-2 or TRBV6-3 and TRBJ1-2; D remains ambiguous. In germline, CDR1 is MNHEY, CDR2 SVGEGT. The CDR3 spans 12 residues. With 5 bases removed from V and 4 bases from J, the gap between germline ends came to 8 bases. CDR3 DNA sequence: TGTGCCAGCAGTGACGGCCCCTATGGCTACACCTTC. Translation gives CASSDGPYGYTF.

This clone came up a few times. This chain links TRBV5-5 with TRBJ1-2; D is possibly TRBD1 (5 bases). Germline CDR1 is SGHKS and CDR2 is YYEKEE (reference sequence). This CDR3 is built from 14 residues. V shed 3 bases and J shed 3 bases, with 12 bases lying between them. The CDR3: CASSSQGADYGYTF. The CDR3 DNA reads TGTGCCAGCAGCTCCCAGGGAGCGGACTATGGCTACACCTTC.

The CDR3 DNA sequence: TGCAGCGTGAATAGCGGGGGGGAATACAATGAGCAGTTCTTC. It codes for CSVNSGGEYNEQFF. The rearrangement links TRBV29-1 to TRBJ2-1; 11 bases align to TRBD2. Germline V gene sequence: CDR1 SQVTM, CDR2 ANQGSEA. V gave up 6 bases and J gave up 4 bases; unmatched junction bases: 5. This CDR3 has 14 amino acids.

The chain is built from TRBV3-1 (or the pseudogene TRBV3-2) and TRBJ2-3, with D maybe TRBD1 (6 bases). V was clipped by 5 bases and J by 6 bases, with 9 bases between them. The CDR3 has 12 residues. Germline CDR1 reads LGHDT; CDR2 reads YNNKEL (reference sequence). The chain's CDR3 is CASSGQRDTQYF. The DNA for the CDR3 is TGTGCCAGCAGCGGACAGAGGGATACGCAGTATTTT.